These T cell receptor beta chains were read from a single sample in a study of early T cells in non-severe SARS-CoV-2 infection. TCRdb recomputed calls from the 5' RACE reads with MiXCR, one row per CDR3 protein. Among about 60,000 distinct CDR3 sequences, about 19% were seen once, and the ten largest hold approximately 15%. Sequenced here: whole blood, sampled at baseline. The receptors come from an adult who was a healthcare worker with PCR-confirmed SARS-CoV-2 infection or an uninfected control (not recorded which). The conserved cysteine and the conserved F or W are not part of the CDR3 here. Fields, in order: J gene, V gene, CDR3 protein.

j_call: TRBJ2-2
v_call: TRBV7-6
cdr3_aa: ASSLVSGVLDTGELF

j_call: TRBJ2-5
v_call: TRBV6-6
cdr3_aa: ASRRDGRLETQY

j_call: TRBJ2-3
v_call: TRBV3-1
cdr3_aa: ASSQGRLLNADTQY

j_call: TRBJ1-2
v_call: TRBV5-1
cdr3_aa: ASSAGQANGYT

j_call: TRBJ1-3
v_call: TRBV3-1
cdr3_aa: ASSPRENTIY

j_call: TRBJ1-2
v_call: TRBV5-1
cdr3_aa: ASSYTGTGVQDGYT

j_call: TRBJ1-1
v_call: TRBV20-1
cdr3_aa: SPQVVGTEAF

j_call: TRBJ1-2
v_call: TRBV7-2
cdr3_aa: ASSLVIQGSILNYGYT

j_call: TRBJ2-3
v_call: TRBV6-6
cdr3_aa: ASTPRGGVGDTQY

j_call: TRBJ1-1
v_call: TRBV7-9
cdr3_aa: ASSLNQLEDTEAF

j_call: TRBJ1-4
v_call: TRBV28
cdr3_aa: ASTLSTVYNEKLF

j_call: TRBJ2-7
v_call: TRBV5-4
cdr3_aa: ASSSGTPGGEQY

j_call: TRBJ1-1
v_call: TRBV7-3
cdr3_aa: ASSVGQDTEAF

j_call: TRBJ2-3
v_call: TRBV30
cdr3_aa: AWSDRGDPDTQY

j_call: TRBJ1-4
v_call: TRBV9
cdr3_aa: ASSVDPWSANEKLF

j_call: TRBJ2-7
v_call: TRBV30
cdr3_aa: AWRRTASYEQY

j_call: TRBJ2-7
v_call: TRBV2
cdr3_aa: ASSSSLGVEQY

j_call: TRBJ2-3
v_call: TRBV3-1
cdr3_aa: ASSQERTGSDTQY

j_call: TRBJ2-6
v_call: TRBV6-1
cdr3_aa: ASSVTGPGANVLT

j_call: TRBJ1-1
v_call: TRBV7-9
cdr3_aa: ASSLLTYSSSGALLMNTEAF

j_call: TRBJ1-1
v_call: TRBV12-3/TRBV12-4
cdr3_aa: ASSGDRYTEAF

j_call: TRBJ2-1
v_call: TRBV5-1
cdr3_aa: ASSLDRYNEQF

j_call: TRBJ2-2
v_call: TRBV12-3/TRBV12-4
cdr3_aa: ASSLFGANTGELF

j_call: TRBJ1-4
v_call: TRBV20-1
cdr3_aa: SAPTGGGEKLF

j_call: TRBJ2-1
v_call: TRBV5-1
cdr3_aa: ASSLSAGGRSSYNEQF

j_call: TRBJ1-6
v_call: TRBV10-3
cdr3_aa: AISEQGNSPLH

j_call: TRBJ2-5
v_call: TRBV12-3/TRBV12-4
cdr3_aa: ATIRQEEETQY

j_call: TRBJ2-5
v_call: TRBV12-3/TRBV12-4
cdr3_aa: ASTLGPYPPD

j_call: TRBJ2-1
v_call: TRBV10-1
cdr3_aa: ASSGAGAAYNEQF

j_call: TRBJ1-3
v_call: TRBV5-1
cdr3_aa: ASSASEGNTIY

j_call: TRBJ1-4
v_call: TRBV5-4
cdr3_aa: ASSLAGQGIGEKLF

j_call: TRBJ2-7
v_call: TRBV6-1
cdr3_aa: ASSETFRRSDEQY

j_call: TRBJ1-1
v_call: TRBV10-2
cdr3_aa: ASSGSGITEAF

j_call: TRBJ2-5
v_call: TRBV25-1
cdr3_aa: ASRLRGDETQY

j_call: TRBJ2-2
v_call: TRBV6-2/TRBV6-3
cdr3_aa: ASSYPGQKWNTGELF

j_call: TRBJ1-2
v_call: TRBV7-8
cdr3_aa: ASSPRLGGVVQGYT

j_call: TRBJ2-1
v_call: TRBV7-9
cdr3_aa: ASSQDRGNYNEQF

j_call: TRBJ1-1
v_call: TRBV7-9
cdr3_aa: ASSFVSGGPYTEAF

j_call: TRBJ2-3
v_call: TRBV7-2
cdr3_aa: ASSLAQLAGGSDTQY

j_call: TRBJ1-1
v_call: TRBV12-3/TRBV12-4
cdr3_aa: ASMVGGVGAF

j_call: TRBJ2-2
v_call: TRBV4-2
cdr3_aa: ASSQQSRTGGDTGELF

j_call: TRBJ1-1
v_call: TRBV10-1
cdr3_aa: ASGAGAGLNTEAF

j_call: TRBJ2-3
v_call: TRBV2
cdr3_aa: ASWADTQY

j_call: TRBJ2-7
v_call: TRBV19
cdr3_aa: AVSGAAEDEQY

j_call: TRBJ2-3
v_call: TRBV7-9
cdr3_aa: ASSARPVADTQY

j_call: TRBJ1-6
v_call: TRBV10-3
cdr3_aa: AISEGTFNSPLH

j_call: TRBJ1-1
v_call: TRBV9
cdr3_aa: ASSLSPGQGTEAF

j_call: TRBJ2-1
v_call: TRBV7-3
cdr3_aa: ASSLFQRDNEQF

j_call: TRBJ2-5
v_call: TRBV2
cdr3_aa: ASGPYQETQY

j_call: TRBJ2-2
v_call: TRBV9
cdr3_aa: ASSGTENTGELF

j_call: TRBJ2-2
v_call: TRBV3-1
cdr3_aa: ASSQEVTGELF

j_call: TRBJ2-1
v_call: TRBV3-1
cdr3_aa: ASSQNSLMRYNEQF